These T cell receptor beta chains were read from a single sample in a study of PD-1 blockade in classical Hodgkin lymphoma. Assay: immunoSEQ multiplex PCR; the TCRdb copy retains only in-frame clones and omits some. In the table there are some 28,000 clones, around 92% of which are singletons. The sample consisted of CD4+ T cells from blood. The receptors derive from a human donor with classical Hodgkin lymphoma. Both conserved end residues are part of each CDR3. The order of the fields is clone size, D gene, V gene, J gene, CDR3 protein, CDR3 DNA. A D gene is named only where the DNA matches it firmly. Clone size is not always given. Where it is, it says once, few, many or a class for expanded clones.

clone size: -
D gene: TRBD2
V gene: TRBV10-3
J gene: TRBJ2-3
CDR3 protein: CAIRVSETSGSTDTQYF
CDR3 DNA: TGTGCCATCAGGGTGAGTGAGACTAGCGGGAGCACAGATACGCAGTATTTT

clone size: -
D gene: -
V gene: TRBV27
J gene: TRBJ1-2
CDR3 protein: CANRRVGGGYTF
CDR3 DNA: TGTGCCAACAGACGAGTGGGAGGGGGCTACACCTTC

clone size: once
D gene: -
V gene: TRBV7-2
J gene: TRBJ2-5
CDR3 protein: CASSLNGGETQYF
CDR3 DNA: TGTGCCAGCAGCTTGAATGGGGGAGAGACCCAGTACTTC

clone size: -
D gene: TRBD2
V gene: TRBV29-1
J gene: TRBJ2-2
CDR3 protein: CSVRREIDTGELFF
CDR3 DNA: TGCAGCGTCAGGCGGGAGATCGACACCGGGGAGCTGTTTTTT

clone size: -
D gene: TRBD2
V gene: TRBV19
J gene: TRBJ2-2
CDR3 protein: CASSISSGSGTGELFF
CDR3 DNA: TGTGCCAGTAGTATCTCTAGCGGGTCGGGCACCGGGGAGCTGTTTTTT

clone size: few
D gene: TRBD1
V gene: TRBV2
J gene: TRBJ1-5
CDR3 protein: CASRGGTGQPQHF
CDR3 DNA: TGTGCCAGCCGGGGAGGGACAGGTCAGCCCCAGCATTTT

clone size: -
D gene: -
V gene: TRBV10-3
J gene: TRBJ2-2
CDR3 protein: CAISQRGAFTGELFF
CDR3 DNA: TGTGCCATCAGTCAGAGGGGGGCTTTCACCGGGGAGCTGTTTTTT

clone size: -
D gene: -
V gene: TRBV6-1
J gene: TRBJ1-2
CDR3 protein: CASEGLGRQASYTF
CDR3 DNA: TGTGCCAGCGAGGGTTTGGGCCGGCAGGCAAGCTACACCTTC

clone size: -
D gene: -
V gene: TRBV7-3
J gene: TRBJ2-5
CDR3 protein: CASSLISGETQYF
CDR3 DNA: TGTGCCAGCAGCTTAATTAGTGGAGAGACCCAGTACTTC

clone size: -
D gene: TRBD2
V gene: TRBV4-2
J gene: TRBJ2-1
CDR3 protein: CASSQRSSGAYNEQFF
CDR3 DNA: TGTGCCAGCAGCCAAAGGTCCAGCGGGGCCTACAATGAGCAGTTCTTC

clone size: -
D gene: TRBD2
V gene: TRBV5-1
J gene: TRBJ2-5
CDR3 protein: CASSSRSGRPQETQYF
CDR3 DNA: TGCGCCAGCAGCTCCCGTAGCGGGAGGCCTCAAGAGACCCAGTACTTC

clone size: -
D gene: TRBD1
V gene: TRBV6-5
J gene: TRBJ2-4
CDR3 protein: CASSYRGQGRNIQYF
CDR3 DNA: TGTGCCAGCAGTTACCGGGGACAGGGAAGAAACATTCAGTACTTC

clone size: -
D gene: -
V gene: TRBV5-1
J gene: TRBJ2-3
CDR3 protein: CASSLGGTIDTQYF
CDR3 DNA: TGCGCCAGCAGCTTGGGTGGTACCATAGATACGCAGTATTTT

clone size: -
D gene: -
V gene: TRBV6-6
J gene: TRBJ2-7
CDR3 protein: CATRDAALREQYF
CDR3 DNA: TGTGCCACGAGGGACGCTGCCCTACGCGAGCAGTACTTC

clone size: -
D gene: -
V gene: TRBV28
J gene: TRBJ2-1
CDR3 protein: CASSQDYNEQFF
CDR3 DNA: TGTGCCAGCAGTCAGGACTACAATGAGCAGTTCTTC

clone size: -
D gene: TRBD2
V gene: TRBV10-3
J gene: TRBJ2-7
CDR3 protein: CAISEAIAGSYEQYF
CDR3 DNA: TGTGCCATCAGTGAAGCCATAGCGGGTAGTTACGAGCAGTACTTC

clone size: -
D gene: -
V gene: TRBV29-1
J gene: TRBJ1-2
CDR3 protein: CSVEFQGQYGYTF
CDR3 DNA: TGCAGCGTTGAATTCCAGGGACAATATGGCTACACCTTC

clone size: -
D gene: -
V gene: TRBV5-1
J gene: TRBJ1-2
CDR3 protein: CASSLAGPGHGYTF
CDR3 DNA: TGCGCCAGCAGCTTGGCCGGGCCGGGGCATGGCTACACCTTC

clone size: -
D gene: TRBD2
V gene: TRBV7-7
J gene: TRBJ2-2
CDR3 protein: CASSLAGLAGGGELFF
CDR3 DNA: TGTGCCAGCAGCTTAGCGGGACTAGCGGGAGGCGGGGAGCTGTTTTTT

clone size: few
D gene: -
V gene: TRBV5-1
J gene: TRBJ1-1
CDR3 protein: CASSPDSPQGAFF
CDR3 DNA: TGCGCCAGCAGCCCCGACTCACCCCAGGGAGCTTTCTTT